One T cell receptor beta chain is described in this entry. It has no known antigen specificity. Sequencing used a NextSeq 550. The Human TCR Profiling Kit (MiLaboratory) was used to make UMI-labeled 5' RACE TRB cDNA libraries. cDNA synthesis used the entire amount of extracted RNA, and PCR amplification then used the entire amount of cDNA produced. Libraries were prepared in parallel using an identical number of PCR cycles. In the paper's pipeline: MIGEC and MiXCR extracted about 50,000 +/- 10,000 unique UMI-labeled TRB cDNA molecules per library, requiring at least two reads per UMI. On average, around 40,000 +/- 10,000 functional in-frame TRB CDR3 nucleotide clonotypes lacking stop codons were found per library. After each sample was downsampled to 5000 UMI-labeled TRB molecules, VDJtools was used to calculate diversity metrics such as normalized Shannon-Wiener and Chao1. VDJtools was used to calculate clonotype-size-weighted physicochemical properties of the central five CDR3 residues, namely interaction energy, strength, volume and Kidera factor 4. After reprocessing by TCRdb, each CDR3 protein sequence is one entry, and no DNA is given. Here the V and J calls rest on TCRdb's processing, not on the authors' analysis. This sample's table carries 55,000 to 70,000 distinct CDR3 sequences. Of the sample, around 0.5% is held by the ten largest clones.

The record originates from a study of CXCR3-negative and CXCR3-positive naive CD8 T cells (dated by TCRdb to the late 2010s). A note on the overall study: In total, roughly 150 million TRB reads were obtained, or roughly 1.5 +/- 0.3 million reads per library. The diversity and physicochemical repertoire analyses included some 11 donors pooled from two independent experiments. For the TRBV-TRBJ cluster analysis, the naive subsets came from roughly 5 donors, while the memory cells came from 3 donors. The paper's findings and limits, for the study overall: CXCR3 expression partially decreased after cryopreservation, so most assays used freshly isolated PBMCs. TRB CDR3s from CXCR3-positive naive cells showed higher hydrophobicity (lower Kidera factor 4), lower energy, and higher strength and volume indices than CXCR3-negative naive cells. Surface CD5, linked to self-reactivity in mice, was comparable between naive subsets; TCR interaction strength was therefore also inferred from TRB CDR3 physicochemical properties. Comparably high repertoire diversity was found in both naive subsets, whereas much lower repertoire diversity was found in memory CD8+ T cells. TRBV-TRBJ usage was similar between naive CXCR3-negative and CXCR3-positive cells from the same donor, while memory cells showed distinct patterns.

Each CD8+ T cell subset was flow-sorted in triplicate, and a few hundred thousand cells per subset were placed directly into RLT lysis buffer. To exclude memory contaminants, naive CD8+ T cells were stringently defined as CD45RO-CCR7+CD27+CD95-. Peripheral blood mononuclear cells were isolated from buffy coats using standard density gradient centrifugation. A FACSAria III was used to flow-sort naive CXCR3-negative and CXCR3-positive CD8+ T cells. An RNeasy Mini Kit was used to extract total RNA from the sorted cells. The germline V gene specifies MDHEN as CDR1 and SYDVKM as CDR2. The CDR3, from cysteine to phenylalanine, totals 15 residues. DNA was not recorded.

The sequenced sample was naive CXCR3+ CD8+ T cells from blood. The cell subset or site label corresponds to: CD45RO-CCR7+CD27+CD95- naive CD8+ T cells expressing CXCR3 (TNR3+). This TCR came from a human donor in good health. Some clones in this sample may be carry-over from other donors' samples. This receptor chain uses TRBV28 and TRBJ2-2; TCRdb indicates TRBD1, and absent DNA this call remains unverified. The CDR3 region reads CASSLGTANTGELFF.